These 7 T cell receptor beta chains originate from one sample sequenced in a study of OX40 agonist ivuxolimab in advanced cancers. The repertoire was sequenced with immunoSEQ multiplex PCR; TCRdb's copy has only in-frame clones and lacks some. The sample shows 50,000 or so clones, 75% to 90% of them seen only once. The sequenced sample was CD4+ or CD8+ T cells sorted from blood, obtained in a trial of the OX40 agonist ivuxolimab. The receptors derive from an adult with an advanced solid tumor such as melanoma, head and neck, liver or kidney cancer.

The chain employs TRBV7-8 and TRBJ2-3, with D unresolved. V was cut by 5 bases and J by 6 bases, with 12 bases left in between. The CDR3 covers 13 residues. Germline CDR1 and CDR2: SGHVS and FQNEAQ. The CDR3 sequence: CASSRLKTDTQYF. The CDR3 DNA follows: TGTGCCAGCAGCCGTCTTAAGACCGATACGCAGTATTTT.

In this sample, this clone turned up once. The V gene is TRBV4-1, the J gene TRBJ2-1, with 10 bases fitting TRBD2. Per the germline V gene, CDR1 is MGHRA and CDR2 is YSYEKL. Losses at the gene ends were 1 base for V and 10 bases for J; bases not matched to a gene: 13. This CDR3 comprises 17 residues. The CDR3, as DNA: TGCGCCAGCAGCCAAGGTAGCGGGGGGACCTCCCCCTCCGAGCAGTTCTTC. Translation gives CASSQGSGGTSPSEQFF.

This clone was recorded once. The chain recombines TRBV7-9 with TRBJ1-1; D gene unclear. The ends were cut back, 5 bases at V and 6 bases at J, with 13 bases in the middle. CDR1 is SEHNR and CDR2 is FQNEAQ in the germline V gene (reference sequence). This CDR3 spans 13 amino acids. DNA of the CDR3: TGTGCCAGCAGCCTAACAGTGGTGGCTGAAGCTTTCTTT. This sequence encodes CASSLTVVAEAFF.

J is TRBJ2-5 and V is TRBV4-1; D is unclear. V lost 0 bases and J lost 4, with 9 bases in between. Per germline, CDR1 MGHRA and CDR2 YSYEKL. The CDR3 is 14 residues long. CDR3 nucleotide sequence: TGCGCCAGCAGCCAAGATGTCCGTTCAGAGACCCAGTACTTC. Translation: CASSQDVRSETQYF.

The rearrangement joins TRBV27 to TRBJ2-5, with TRBD2 matching 13 bases. Trimming took 8 bases from V and 2 from J; bases not matched to a gene: 5. The CDR3 length is 15 residues. The germline CDR1 and CDR2 sequences are MNHEY and SMNVEV (reference sequence). For the CDR3, the DNA is TGTGCCAGCTGGACTAGCGGGAGCCAACAAGAGACCCAGTACTTC. Amino acid sequence: CASWTSGSQQETQYF.

The V call is TRBV28, the J call TRBJ2-5; 11 nucleotides match TRBD1. This CDR3 contains 15 residues. Germline CDR1 and CDR2: MDHEN and SYDVKM. V lost 5 bases to trimming and J lost 5 bases; unmatched junction nucleotides: 7. In DNA form, the CDR3 reads TGTGCCAGCAGTGATGGGACAGGGGGAGGTGAGACCCAGTACTTC. Translating it yields CASSDGTGGGETQYF.

This clone was observed once. This rearrangement joins TRBV11-2 to TRBJ2-1; 10 bases are a match to TRBD1. Germline CDR1 is SGHAT and CDR2 is FQNNGV. Trimming removed 3 bases from V and 6 bases from J; junction bases left unmatched: 5. The CDR3 extends over 15 amino acids. In DNA, the CDR3 is TGTGCCAGCAGCTTGAGACAGGGGGCCATCAATGAGCAGTTCTTC. As protein: CASSLRQGAINEQFF.